These 16 T cell receptor beta chains came from one sample sequenced in a study of coeliac disease. Findings and caveats of the study: Active celiac intraepithelial and lamina propria samples had lower TRB and TRG clonality than control samples.

Their antigens are not known. The table came from immunoSEQ multiplex PCR; TCRdb's copy has only in-frame clones and leaves some out. The sample lists roughly 3,500 clones, 66% occurring once. The sample was intraepithelial lymphocytes from the gut. These receptor sequences come from a woman aged 60-75 years with active celiac disease.

This chain links TRBV9 with TRBJ2-5, with a tentative D call TRBD1 (6 bases). Deletions cut 4 bases from V and 2 bases from J, with 18 bases between. Germline CDR1 reads SGDLS; CDR2 reads YYNGEE. The CDR3 is 16 amino acids. The CDR3 DNA reads TGTGCCAGCAGCAGCGCCTCCGACAGGAGACAAGAGACCCAGTACTTC. It codes for CASSSASDRRQETQYF.

This clone was found once. The chain is built from TRBV5-1 and TRBJ2-2; 9 nucleotides match TRBD1. The junction had 11 bases not matched to a gene; V was cut back by 5 bases and J by 6 bases. The CDR3 runs 16 residues. The germline gives CDR1 SGHRS, CDR2 YFSETQ. The CDR3 protein is CASRQPGQGISGELFF. In nucleotides, the CDR3 is TGCGCCAGCAGACAACCGGGACAGGGAATCTCCGGGGAGCTGTTTTTT.

The rearrangement links TRBV28 to TRBJ1-5; TRBD1 might be the D (6 bases). This CDR3 is built from 14 residues. The germline V gene has CDR1 MDHEN and CDR2 SYDVKM. The ends were cut back, 6 bases at V and 2 bases at J, with 11 bases in the middle. The CDR3 DNA reads as TGTGCCAGCAGCCAGGGGACCCGCAATCAGCCCCAGCATTTT. Its protein is CASSQGTRNQPQHF.

The count of this clone is one. The chain has TRBV27 and TRBJ2-7, with 7 nucleotides matching TRBD1. Germline V gene data show CDR1 as MNHEY and CDR2 as SMNVEV (reference sequence). Trimming cost V 5 bases and J 0 bases; bases outside gene matches: 10. The CDR3 covers 16 residues. The CDR3 here is CASSDTGAASSYEQYF. The CDR3 DNA reads TGTGCCAGCAGTGATACAGGGGCCGCAAGCTCCTACGAGCAGTACTTC.

This sequence joins TRBV27 and TRBJ1-2; 10 bases align to TRBD1. V lost 3 bases, J lost 4 bases, and 11 bases stayed unmatched. CDR1 and CDR2 from the germline V gene are MNHEY and SMNVEV (reference sequence). The CDR3 sequence is 17 residues long. CDR3 DNA: TGTGCCAGCAGTTTTAAGGGACAGGGGTATGGAGGCTATGGCTACACCTTC. Protein product: CASSFKGQGYGGYGYTF.

The chain carries TRBV14 and TRBJ1-4; D is possibly TRBD1 (5 bases). V was pared by 4 bases and J by 7 bases, with 19 bases between. Germline lookup yields CDR1 SGHDN and CDR2 FVKESK. The CDR3 has 16 amino acids. The CDR3 sequence is CASSLAREAWGEKLFF. For the CDR3, the DNA is TGTGCCAGCAGCCTCGCCAGGGAAGCGTGGGGTGAAAAACTGTTTTTT.

The genes are TRBV28 and TRBJ1-1; D is unclear. The germline V and J ends were trimmed by 1 base and 1 base, with 10 bases remaining between them. The CDR3 is made up of 15 amino acids. Germline values: CDR1 MDHEN, CDR2 SYDVKM. The CDR3 sequence is CASSLFAHQNTEAFF. In nucleotides, the CDR3 is TGTGCCAGCAGTTTATTCGCACACCAGAACACTGAAGCTTTCTTT.

The chain couples TRBV28 to TRBJ2-7; the D gene is possibly TRBD1 (6 bases). The germline CDR1 and CDR2 sequences are MDHEN and SYDVKM. V was pared by 6 bases and J by 2 bases, with 17 bases between. This CDR3 has 15 residues. Written as DNA, the CDR3 is TGTGCCAGCAGGCAACAGGGAATAATCCCCTACGAGCAGTACTTC. Translated: CASRQQGIIPYEQYF.

This clone came up a few times. The chain employs TRBV14 and TRBJ1-4; no clear D. V lost 10 bases to trimming and J lost 8 bases, with 17 bases between them. The germline V gene encodes CDR1 SGHDN and CDR2 FVKESK. This CDR3 is built from 13 residues. This CDR3 reads CATFSGEGEKLFF. As DNA, the CDR3 is TGTGCCACCTTTAGCGGGGAAGGCGAAAAACTGTTTTTT.

V gene TRBV7-9 combines with J gene TRBJ2-3; D remains unclear. Germline-derived CDR1 and CDR2 are SEHNR and FQNEAQ (reference sequence). Trimming shortened V by 0 bases and J by 5 bases, and 6 bases separated the two germline ends. This CDR3 spans 13 amino acids. The CDR3 sequence is CASSLASQDTQYF. The CDR3 region has the DNA TGTGCCAGCAGCTTAGCTAGCCAAGATACGCAGTATTTT.

The V gene is TRBV14, the J gene TRBJ2-7; D gene uncertain. Germline V gives CDR1 SGHDN, CDR2 FVKESK. The CDR3 runs to 11 residues. With 3 bases removed from V and 3 bases from J, the gap between germline ends came to 3 bases. CDR3 sequence: CASSQSYEQYF. The CDR3 DNA reads TGTGCCAGCAGCCAGAGCTACGAGCAGTACTTC.

This chain links TRBV5-1 with TRBJ2-7, with 11 positions matching TRBD1. The CDR3 runs to 15 residues. The germline CDR1 and CDR2 sequences are SGHRS and YFSETQ. J gave up 5 bases and V 6 bases, and 10 bases lay outside the gene matches. The DNA of the CDR3 is TGCGCCAGCACTATTTCGGACAGGGGGCCCCACGAGCAGTACTTC. Its protein is CASTISDRGPHEQYF.

V is TRBV11-2 and J is TRBJ2-2; possible D gene TRBD1, 5 bases. The CDR3 length is 16 residues. Germline assignment: CDR1 SGHAT and CDR2 FQNNGV. Trimming took off 5 bases at V and 3 bases at J, with 16 bases between the two ends. The CDR3 is CASSASGRVHTGELFF. In DNA, the CDR3 is TGTGCCAGCAGCGCTAGTGGCAGGGTTCACACCGGGGAGCTGTTTTTT.

This chain connects TRBV11-2 to TRBJ1-2, with no clear D. The V gene lost 1 base and the J gene lost 4 bases, with 7 bases spanning the gap. Germline V lookup: CDR1 SGHAT, CDR2 FQNNGV. The CDR3 length is 13 residues. Here the CDR3 reads CASSLGRIYGYTF. The CDR3 DNA reads as TGTGCCAGCAGCTTAGGGCGGATCTATGGCTACACCTTC. The full variable domain, rest sourced from reference TRBV11-2 and TRBJ1-2, is EAGVAQSPRYKIIEKRQSVAFWCNPISGHATLYWYQQILGQGPKLLIQFQNNGVVDDSQLPKDRFSAERLKGVDSTLKIQPAKLEDSAVYLCASSLGRIYGYTFGSGTRLTVV.

In its sample, this clone was seen once. V usage is TRBV7-9 and J usage is TRBJ2-3, with 7 bases lining up with TRBD1. Trimming took 3 bases from V and 2 from J; bases not matched to a gene: 2. The length of the CDR3 is 14 residues. From germline, CDR1 is SEHNR and CDR2 FQNEAQ (reference sequence). The CDR3: CASSFGTATDTQYF. CDR3 nucleotides: TGTGCCAGCAGCTTCGGGACAGCCACAGATACGCAGTATTTT.

This clone came up a few times. This chain uses TRBV19 with TRBJ2-1, with D perhaps TRBD1 (5 bases). Trimming took 5 bases from V and 10 from J, leaving 18 bases between them. Germline lookup yields CDR1 LNHDA and CDR2 SQIVND (reference sequence). The CDR3 runs to 14 residues. CDR3 nucleotide sequence: TGTGCCAGTAGTTGGGGCGCATTTTTCTGGGAGCAGTTCTTC. Its translation is CASSWGAFFWEQFF.